This T cell receptor beta chain emerged from a study of cytomegalovirus exposure and HLA in healthy donors. At the level of the study: Earlier findings included roughly 120 million unique TCR beta sequences obtained from around 180 million T cells.

The CDR3 extends over 16 amino acids. J was trimmed by 0 bases and V by 5 bases; bases with no gene match: 7. CDR1 is SEHNR, CDR2 FQNEAQ, per germline (reference sequence). Broader study findings: It was reported that the classifier diagnosed cytomegalovirus status with high specificity and sensitivity in both the original and validation cohorts. Indistinguishable V segments such as TRBV6-2 and TRBV6-3 were excluded.

On this clone itself: Its matching antigen is unknown.

60 Vbeta and 13 Jbeta primers were used in PCR. Clones were sequenced by immunoSEQ multiplex PCR, and TCRdb holds only the in-frame ones, with some missing. This sample yields some 130,000 clones, of which 76% are seen a single time; 3.1% belongs to the top ten. The sample consisted of PBMCs. The chain couples TRBV7-9 to TRBJ1-3; 7 bases align to TRBD1. The sequence came from a man aged 35-49 years in good health and CMV-seronegative. For the CDR3, the DNA is TGTGCCAGCAGCCCTCAACAGGGGATCTCTGGAAACACCATATATTTT. This gives the protein CASSPQQGISGNTIYF.